These 22 T cell receptor beta chains were sequenced from one sample in a study of T cell responses to AZD1222 COVID-19 vaccine. TCRdb's copy holds only in-frame clones and misses some; the assay was immunoSEQ multiplex PCR. The sample lists 100,000 to 120,000 clones, around nine tenths occurring once. The sample in question was peripheral blood, obtained on day 0 of AZD1222 vaccination. The receptors shown here come from an adult in good health.

This rearrangement joins TRBV19 to TRBJ1-6; unclear D gene. Trimming left V 2 bases short and J 6 bases short, with 11 bases between. CDR3 length: 15 amino acids. Germline CDR1 reads LNHDA; CDR2 reads SQIVND (reference sequence). DNA of the CDR3: TGTGCCAGTAGTATAAGCGGAGGAAGTAATTCACCCCTCCACTTT. This encodes CASSISGGSNSPLHF.

This sequence joins TRBV24-1 and TRBJ2-1; 12 positions agree with TRBD2. The CDR3 is 15 amino acids. CDR1 KGHDR and CDR2 SFDVKD come from the germline V gene. The junction had 8 bases not matched to a gene; V was cut back by 3 bases and J by 12 bases. The CDR3 here is CATSDPGLAGRGQFF. The CDR3 region has the DNA TGTGCCACCAGTGATCCTGGACTAGCGGGAAGGGGGCAGTTCTTC.

In its sample, this clone was seen once. This chain uses TRBV14 with TRBJ2-7, with TRBD2 identical over 7 bases. TRBJ2-1 matches the DNA end more closely, so the J call is doubtful. Germline V gives CDR1 SGHDN, CDR2 FVKESK. The CDR3 sequence is 12 residues long. CDR3 amino acids: CASSPTSFEQFF. The CDR3 DNA sequence: TGTGCCAGCAGCCCGACTAGCTTTGAGCAGTTCTTC.

The gene calls are TRBV7-9 and TRBJ1-1, with TRBD1 matching 10 bases. Germline-derived CDR1 and CDR2 are SEHNR and FQNEAQ (reference sequence). The V segment lost 5 bases and the J segment 2 bases; nucleotides outside the gene matches: 11. The CDR3 extends over 17 amino acids. The CDR3 loop reads CASSLDDRGPSNTEAFF. CDR3 sequence (DNA): TGTGCCAGCAGCCTTGACGACAGGGGGCCTTCTAACACTGAAGCTTTCTTT.

A single count supports this clone. The chain has TRBV19 and TRBJ1-3; no clear D gene. Looked up from germline, CDR1 is LNHDA and CDR2 is SQIVND (reference sequence). This CDR3 contains 11 residues. Trimming removed 6 bases at V and 14 bases at J, with 14 bases between. The CDR3, as DNA: TGTGCCAGTAGCTCAGCAACCCCACTATATTTT. This codes for CASSSATPLYF. Full variable domain (rest looked up from reference TRBV19 and TRBJ1-3): DGGITQSPKYLFRKEGQNVTLSCEQNLNHDAMYWYRQDPGQGLRLIYYSQIVNDFQKGDIAEGYSVSREKKESFPLTVTSAQKNPTAFYLCASSSATPLYFGEGSWLTVV.

CDR3 loop: CASSQERGQGVNTIYF. The CDR3, as DNA: TGCGCCAGCAGCCAAGAACGCGGGCAGGGTGTAAACACCATATATTTT. V gene TRBV4-1 combines with J gene TRBJ1-3; possibly TRBD1 for D (5 bases). The V gene's germline CDR1 is MGHRA and CDR2 YSYEKL. This CDR3 contains 16 residues. The V gene lost 0 bases and the J gene lost 6 bases, with 15 bases spanning the gap.

The sample holds one count of this clone. The genes are TRBV20-1 and TRBJ1-2, with unresolved D. The CDR3 extends over 11 amino acids. Germline V CDR1 and CDR2: DFQATT, SNEGSKA (reference sequence). V lost 3 bases and J 10 bases, leaving 12 bases between the germline ends. CDR3 coding DNA: TGCAGTGCTAGTAGAGACACGGCCTACACCTTC. This gives the protein CSASRDTAYTF.

The chain couples TRBV6-5 to TRBJ1-1; D is possibly TRBD1 (6 bases). Trimming left V 6 bases short and J 4 bases short, with 15 bases between. In germline, CDR1 is MNHEY, CDR2 SVGAGI. The length of the CDR3 is 14 residues. The CDR3 DNA sequence: TGTGCCAGCAGAGATCCTCAGGGGAGCACTGAAGCTTTCTTT. This codes for CASRDPQGSTEAFF.

This chain uses TRBV3-1 (or the pseudogene TRBV3-2) with TRBJ2-1; the D gene could be TRBD1 or TRBD2 (6 bases each). With 1 base removed from V and 9 bases from J, the gap between germline ends came to 10 bases. The length of the CDR3 is 13 residues. Germline V CDR1 and CDR2: LGHDT, YNNKEL (reference sequence). The CDR3 DNA reads as TGTGCCAGCAGCCAAGGGGGGGCCCTTGAGCAGTTCTTC. Translated: CASSQGGALEQFF.

This clone was seen a few times. This rearrangement joins TRBV19 to TRBJ1-5, with TRBD1 as a possible D gene (5 bases). Trimming pared 4 bases from V and 5 bases from J, leaving 15 bases between. This CDR3 has 15 amino acids. Germline assignment: CDR1 LNHDA and CDR2 SQIVND (reference sequence). The CDR3 region has the DNA TGTGCCAGTAGTACAACAGGAGTCGCTTATCAGCCCCAGCATTTT. As protein: CASSTTGVAYQPQHF.

The rearrangement uses TRBV18 and TRBJ1-1; 7 positions match TRBD1. Germline V lookup: CDR1 KGHSH, CDR2 LQKENI. Trimming cost V 2 bases and J 10 bases; bases outside gene matches: 4. The CDR3 consists of 12 residues. The DNA of the CDR3 is TGTGCCAGCTCACCATCAGACAGGGTAGCTTTCTTT. Its protein product is CASSPSDRVAFF.

V gene TRBV28 combines with J gene TRBJ2-7; D may match TRBD1 or TRBD2 (5 bases each). Trimming left V 10 bases short and J 2 bases short, with 24 bases between. From germline, CDR1 is MDHEN and CDR2 SYDVKM. The CDR3 length is 16 residues. The CDR3: CATQTGGWRAPYEQYF. The CDR3 coding sequence is TGTGCCACCCAAACAGGAGGTTGGCGGGCCCCCTACGAGCAGTACTTC.

This clone was seen just once. V is TRBV27 and J is TRBJ2-7; D assignment may be TRBD1 or TRBD2 (5 bases each). V was trimmed by 2 bases and J by 0 bases, leaving 11 bases between them. Per germline, CDR1 MNHEY and CDR2 SMNVEV (reference sequence). This CDR3 has 15 residues. CDR3 loop: CASSLGTTDSYEQYF. The CDR3 region has the DNA TGTGCCAGCAGTTTAGGGACGACGGACTCCTACGAGCAGTACTTC.

The chain has TRBV11-2 and TRBJ2-4; 7 bases map to TRBD1. CDR3 length: 14 residues. V was clipped by 1 base and J by 7 bases; unmatched bases: 4. Per the germline V gene, CDR1 is SGHAT and CDR2 is FQNNGV. CDR3 nucleotide sequence: TGTGCCAGCAGCTTAGTAGGGGGCAGGAACATTCAGTACTTC. Residues: CASSLVGGRNIQYF.

The chain couples TRBV4-2 to TRBJ2-3; a possible D gene is TRBD2 (6 bases). Per germline, CDR1 LGHNA and CDR2 YNFKEQ. The CDR3 covers 16 residues. The V gene lost 2 bases and the J gene lost 1 base, with 13 bases spanning the gap. For the CDR3, the DNA is TGTGCCAGCAGCCAAAGGGACTCCCAGGGCACAGATACGCAGTATTTT. Protein sequence: CASSQRDSQGTDTQYF.

This rearrangement joins TRBV29-1 to TRBJ2-1; weak D call: TRBD1 (5 bases). CDR1 and CDR2 from the germline V gene are SQVTM and ANQGSEA. Deletions cut 3 bases from V and 7 bases from J, with 13 bases between. This CDR3 has 13 residues. The CDR3 DNA follows: TGCAGCGTTGATATAGTTAGGGGAAATGAGCAGTTCTTC. This translates into CSVDIVRGNEQFF.

The V gene is TRBV9, the J gene TRBJ2-7; 8 bases fit TRBD1. Unmatched junction bases numbered 4, after V lost 4 bases and J lost 1 base. This CDR3 has 14 amino acids. Germline CDR1 reads SGDLS; CDR2 reads YYNGEE. CDR3 nucleotide sequence: TGTGCCAGCAGCTCGGACAGGGTGTCCTACGAGCAGTACTTC. This gives the protein CASSSDRVSYEQYF.

The chain employs TRBV18 and TRBJ2-7; 10 bases match TRBD1. Germline V gene lookup returns CDR1 KGHSH and CDR2 LQKENI. The CDR3 covers 14 residues. Unmatched junction bases numbered 2, after V lost 3 bases and J lost 3 bases. The CDR3 loop reads CASSPGTGDYEQYF. The CDR3 nucleotides read TGTGCCAGCTCACCGGGGACAGGGGACTACGAGCAGTACTTC.

The V call is TRBV2, the J call TRBJ2-7; a weak D match, TRBD1 (6 bases). Per the germline V gene, CDR1 is SNHLY and CDR2 is FYNNEI. V lost 7 bases and J 0 bases, leaving 10 bases between the germline ends. The CDR3 sequence is 13 residues long. The CDR3 sequence: CASNDRSSYEQYF. The CDR3 nucleotides are TGTGCCAGCAACGACAGGAGCTCCTACGAGCAGTACTTC.

This sequence joins TRBV27 and TRBJ2-1; 7 nucleotides align to TRBD2. V was pared by 4 bases and J by 8 bases, with 11 bases of the junction left unmatched. CDR1 MNHEY and CDR2 SMNVEV come from the germline V gene (reference sequence). This CDR3 has 15 residues. CDR3 sequence reads: CASSSLSGNWDEQFF. In DNA form, the CDR3 reads TGTGCCAGCAGTTCCCTAAGCGGGAACTGGGATGAGCAGTTCTTC.

In its sample, this clone is medium-sized. Other DNA sequences in the same sample also yield this CDR3. The V gene is TRBV19, the J gene TRBJ1-2; tentative D call: TRBD1 (6 bases). Per the germline V gene, CDR1 is LNHDA and CDR2 is SQIVND (reference sequence). Between the trimmed V and J ends, which lost 5 bases and 4 bases, there was a span of 8 bases. The CDR3 spans 12 residues. The CDR3 here is CASSEDSYGYTF. The CDR3 DNA reads TGTGCCAGTAGTGAGGACAGCTATGGCTACACCTTC.

The CDR3 bases are TGTGCCAGCAGCCCCGGCGGAGGGTCCTATGGCTACACCTTC. This codes for CASSPGGGSYGYTF. The gene calls are TRBV7-8 and TRBJ1-2; D is unclear. V lost 5 bases, J lost 4 bases, and 14 bases lay in between. Per germline, CDR1 SGHVS and CDR2 FQNEAQ. This CDR3 has 14 amino acids.